Sequencing of this T cell receptor beta chain was carried out in a study of shared clonotypes between healthy human individuals. A deep-level run was used for the assay. Assay used: immunoSEQ multiplex PCR; TCRdb lists only in-frame clones, some missing. Of fewer than 1.8 million clones listed, less than 99% are singletons. Germline CDR1 SGHAT, CDR2 FQNNGV. V lost 4 bases, J lost 3 bases, and 4 bases lay in between. The CDR3 contains 12 residues. This chain links TRBV11-2 with TRBJ2-1, with D hard to call. Source material: naive CD4+ T cells sorted from blood. Subset indicated: CD45RA+ positively selected. This TCR was recovered from a man aged 25 to 40 in good health. The CDR3 nucleotides read TGTGCCAGCAGCTACCTCTACAATGAGCAGTTCTTC. Amino acid sequence: CASSYLYNEQFF.